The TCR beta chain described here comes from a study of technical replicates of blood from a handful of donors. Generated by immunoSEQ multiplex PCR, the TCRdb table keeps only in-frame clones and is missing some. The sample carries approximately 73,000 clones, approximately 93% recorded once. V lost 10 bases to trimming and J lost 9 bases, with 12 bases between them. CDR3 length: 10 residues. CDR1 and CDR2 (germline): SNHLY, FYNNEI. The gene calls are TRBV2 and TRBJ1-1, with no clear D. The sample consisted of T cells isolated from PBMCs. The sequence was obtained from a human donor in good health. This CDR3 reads CATATVKAFF. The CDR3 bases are TGTGCCACCGCCACGGTTAAAGCTTTCTTT.